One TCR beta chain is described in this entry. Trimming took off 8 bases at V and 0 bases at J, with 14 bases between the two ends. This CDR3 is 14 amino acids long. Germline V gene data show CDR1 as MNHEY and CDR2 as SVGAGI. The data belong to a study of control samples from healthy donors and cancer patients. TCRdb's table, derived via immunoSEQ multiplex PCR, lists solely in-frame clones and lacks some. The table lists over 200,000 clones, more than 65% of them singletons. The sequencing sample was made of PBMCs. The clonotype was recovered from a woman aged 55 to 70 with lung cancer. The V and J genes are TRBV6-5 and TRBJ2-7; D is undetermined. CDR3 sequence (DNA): TGTGCCAGCCTGAACCGGCAGAACTCCTACGAGCAGTACTTC. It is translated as CASLNRQNSYEQYF.